The T cell receptor (beta chain) described here comes from a study of blood T cell repertoires in COVID-19. On the study more broadly: Both acute and convalescent COVID-19 samples were obtained from the United States, Italy and Spain.

Two negative PCRs, clearance, or symptom resolution characterized the recovered Cohort 3 donors. Assay: immunoSEQ multiplex PCR; the TCRdb copy retains only in-frame clones and omits some. The table lists about 270,000 clones, roughly 89% of them singletons. The CDR3 contains 16 residues. CDR1 and CDR2 from the germline V gene are SGHVS and FQNEAQ. Trimming removed 1 base from V and 7 bases from J; junction bases left unmatched: 7. The clonotype comes from a woman aged 55-69 years who had recovered from COVID-19. Input material: PBMCs or T cells enriched from blood (not recorded which). This chain connects TRBV7-8 to TRBJ2-2; TRBD2 matches 9 bases. Here the CDR3 reads CASSLEAGGWIGELFF. CDR3 sequence (DNA): TGTGCCAGCAGCTTAGAGGCGGGAGGGTGGATCGGGGAGCTGTTTTTT.